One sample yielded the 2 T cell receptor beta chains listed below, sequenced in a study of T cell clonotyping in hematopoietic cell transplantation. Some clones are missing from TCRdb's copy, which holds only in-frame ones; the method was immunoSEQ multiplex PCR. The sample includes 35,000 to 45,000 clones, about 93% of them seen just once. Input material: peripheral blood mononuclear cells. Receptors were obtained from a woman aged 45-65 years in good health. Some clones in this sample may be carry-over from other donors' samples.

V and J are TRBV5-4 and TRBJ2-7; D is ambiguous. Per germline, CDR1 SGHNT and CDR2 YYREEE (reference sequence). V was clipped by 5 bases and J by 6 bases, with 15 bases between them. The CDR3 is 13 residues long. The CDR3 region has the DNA TGTGCCAGCAGACGTCAGGCGGCGTTCGAGCAGTACTTC. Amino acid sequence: CASRRQAAFEQYF.

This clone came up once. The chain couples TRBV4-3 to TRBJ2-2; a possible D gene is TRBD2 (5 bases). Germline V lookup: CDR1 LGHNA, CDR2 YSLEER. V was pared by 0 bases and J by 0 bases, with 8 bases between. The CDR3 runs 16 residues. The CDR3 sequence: CASSQEEETNTGELFF. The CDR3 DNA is TGCGCCAGCAGCCAAGAGGAGGAAACGAACACCGGGGAGCTGTTTTTT.